The following is a TCR beta chain sequence with its context. This sample was taken from a study of OX40 agonist ivuxolimab in advanced cancers. For the study at large: Patients with hepatocellular carcinoma, melanoma, renal cell or head and neck cancer made up the dose-escalation patients.

CDR1 is MDHEN, CDR2 SYDVKM, per germline. The V segment lost 6 bases and the J segment 0 bases; nucleotides outside the gene matches: 5. The CDR3 spans 15 residues. Clones were sequenced by immunoSEQ multiplex PCR, and TCRdb holds only the in-frame ones, with some missing. The table has about 120,000 clones, approximately 92% seen once. The sequenced sample was CD4+ or CD8+ T cells sorted from blood, obtained in a trial of the OX40 agonist ivuxolimab. This clonotype was obtained from an adult with an advanced solid tumor such as melanoma, head and neck, liver or kidney cancer. V gene TRBV28 combines with J gene TRBJ1-5, with 7 positions matching TRBD1. This CDR3 is CASRFRGSSNQPQHF. CDR3 nucleotides: TGTGCCAGCAGGTTCAGGGGGTCTAGCAATCAGCCCCAGCATTTT.